The next 27 T cell receptor beta chains were all read from a single sample in a study of T cell responses to AZD1222 COVID-19 vaccine. Clones were read by immunoSEQ multiplex PCR, and TCRdb kept only the in-frame ones, dropping some. This sample carries 110,000 or so clones, 70% to 90% of them seen once, and the ten largest clones take around 10%. The sequenced sample was peripheral blood, obtained on day 0 of AZD1222 vaccination. The receptors stem from an adult in good health.

This chain links TRBV7-3 with TRBJ2-6; D unresolved. Looked up from germline, CDR1 is SGHTA and CDR2 is FQGTGA. V was shortened by 5 bases and J by 0 bases, with 11 bases between the two germline ends. The CDR3 is 16 amino acids. The CDR3 loop is CASSVDSSSGANVLTF. The CDR3 DNA is TGTGCCAGCAGCGTAGACTCGAGCTCTGGGGCCAACGTCCTGACTTTC. The variable domain in full, completed from reference TRBV7-3 and TRBJ2-6, reads GAGVSQTPSNKVTEKGKYVELRCDPISGHTALYWYRQSLGQGPEFLIYFQGTGAADDSGLPNDRFFAVRPEGSVSTLKIQRTERGDSAVYLCASSVDSSSGANVLTFGAGSRLTVL.

The V and J genes are TRBV19 and TRBJ1-1; the D gene is possibly TRBD1 (6 bases). This CDR3 is built from 16 residues. The ends were cut back, 7 bases at V and 1 base at J, with 19 bases in the middle. Per germline, CDR1 LNHDA and CDR2 SQIVND (reference sequence). The CDR3 nucleotides read TGTGCCAGTAACCCCTCCCGGGGGGCAGCGAACACTGAAGCTTTCTTT. Amino acid sequence: CASNPSRGAANTEAFF.

This chain connects TRBV18 to TRBJ2-7; D is unresolved. The V end lost 3 bases, the J end lost 0 bases, and 27 bases lay between the germline ends. CDR1 is KGHSH and CDR2 is LQKENI in the germline V gene. This CDR3 is 20 amino acids long. CDR3 bases: TGTGCCAGCTCACCTCCAGGTTTTCCGACCTCCTTACGGTCCTCCTACGAGCAGTACTTC. It codes for CASSPPGFPTSLRSSYEQYF.

This chain uses TRBV7-6 with TRBJ1-5, with a weak D call TRBD1 (5 bases). CDR1 and CDR2 from the germline V gene are SGHVS and FNYEAQ. CDR3 length: 15 amino acids. V lost 1 base and J 8 bases, leaving 15 bases between the germline ends. CDR3 region: CASSLGVRGDEPQHF. The CDR3 nucleotides are TGTGCCAGCAGCTTAGGGGTGAGGGGCGATGAGCCCCAGCATTTT.

CDR3 region: CASRGTGGDQPQHF. CDR3 sequence (DNA): TGTGCCAGCAGGGGGACAGGGGGAGATCAGCCCCAGCATTTT. J is TRBJ1-5 and V is TRBV2; 11 bases map to TRBD1. The CDR3 is 14 amino acids. CDR1 and CDR2 from the germline V gene are SNHLY and FYNNEI. V shed 6 bases, J shed 5 bases, and the junction held 3 bases outside the gene matches.

The V and J genes are TRBV5-1 and TRBJ1-1, with D possibly TRBD1 on 6 matching bases. The CDR3 loop spans 15 amino acids. Between the trimmed V and J ends, which lost 0 bases and 4 bases, there was a span of 13 bases. CDR1 is SGHRS, CDR2 YFSETQ, per germline. The CDR3 region is CASSLGTVLPTEAFF. The DNA for the CDR3 is TGCGCCAGCAGCTTGGGGACAGTCCTCCCCACTGAAGCTTTCTTT. Together with reference TRBV5-1 and TRBJ1-1, the CDR3 gives the full variable domain: KAGVTQTPRYLIKTRGQQVTLSCSPISGHRSVSWYQQTPGQGLQFLFEYFSETQRNKGNFPGRFSGRQFSNSRSEMNVSTLELGDSALYLCASSLGTVLPTEAFFGQGTRLTVV.

This clone was seen once. This rearrangement joins TRBV21-1 to TRBJ2-7; the table's TRBD2 call for D was not verified on the DNA. TRBV21-1 is assigned pseudogene status. This CDR3 is built from 17 residues. The CDR3, as DNA: TGTGCCAGCAGCAAAGGTGCCGGAGCGGAGAGCCCTCGCGAGCAGTACTTC. This encodes CASSKGAGAESPREQYF.

The J gene is TRBJ1-1, the V gene TRBV28; D gene ambiguous. V was cut by 6 bases and J by 4 bases, with 9 bases left in between. Looked up from germline, CDR1 is MDHEN and CDR2 is SYDVKM. This CDR3 contains 12 residues. CDR3 residues: CASSPRGTEAFF. DNA for the CDR3: TGTGCCAGCAGCCCCCGCGGCACTGAAGCTTTCTTT.

The chain joins TRBV6-2 or TRBV6-3 to TRBJ2-5; D not certain. Germline CDR1 MNHEY, CDR2 SVGEGT. Trimming took 6 bases from V and 1 from J, leaving 6 bases between them. This CDR3 has 12 residues. CDR3 sequence: CASSGPQETQYF. The CDR3, as DNA: TGTGCCAGCAGCGGGCCCCAAGAGACCCAGTACTTC.

The chain uses TRBV28 and TRBJ1-1; D is undetermined. Germline-derived CDR1 and CDR2 are MDHEN and SYDVKM. The CDR3 sequence is 11 residues long. Trimming took off 3 bases at V and 4 bases at J, with 3 bases between the two ends. CDR3 amino acids: CASSFFTEAFF. The CDR3 DNA reads TGTGCCAGCAGTTTTTTCACTGAAGCTTTCTTT.

The chain joins TRBV9 to TRBJ2-7; TRBD2 matches at 10 bases. The CDR3 extends over 13 amino acids. With 4 bases clipped from V and 5 bases from J, the junction kept 3 bases outside the gene matches. The germline V gene has CDR1 SGDLS and CDR2 YYNGEE. Here the CDR3 reads CASSSSGSNEQYF. The DNA for the CDR3 is TGTGCCAGCAGCTCTAGCGGGAGTAACGAGCAGTACTTC.

V usage is TRBV7-9 and J usage is TRBJ1-2; 7 bases map to TRBD1. Germline CDR1 is SEHNR and CDR2 is FQNEAQ (reference sequence). The CDR3 runs to 16 residues. J lost 2 bases, V lost 5 bases, and 11 bases had no gene match. The CDR3 DNA reads TGTGCCAGCAGCCCTTGGGGCCGGACAGGAAACTATGGCTACACCTTC. Translating gives CASSPWGRTGNYGYTF.

The chain recombines TRBV6-6 with TRBJ2-3; perhaps D is TRBD1 or TRBD2 (5 bases each). The ends were cut back, 5 bases at V and 1 base at J, with 16 bases in the middle. This CDR3 is 16 amino acids long. Germline CDR1 and CDR2: MNHNY and SVGAGI (reference sequence). The CDR3 here is CASSHTQRDGTDTQYF. The DNA of the CDR3 is TGTGCCAGCAGTCACACACAACGGGACGGCACAGATACGCAGTATTTT.

The V and J genes are TRBV5-1 and TRBJ1-3; D perhaps matches TRBD1 (6 bases). Trimming shortened V by 2 bases and J by 0 bases, and 9 bases separated the two germline ends. The length of the CDR3 is 15 residues. Germline V gives CDR1 SGHRS, CDR2 YFSETQ. CDR3 region: CASSFTGISGNTIYF. In DNA, the CDR3 is TGCGCCAGCAGCTTTACAGGGATCTCTGGAAACACCATATATTTT. The variable domain in full, completed from reference TRBV5-1 and TRBJ1-3, reads KAGVTQTPRYLIKTRGQQVTLSCSPISGHRSVSWYQQTPGQGLQFLFEYFSETQRNKGNFPGRFSGRQFSNSRSEMNVSTLELGDSALYLCASSFTGISGNTIYFGEGSWLTVV.

The chain's CDR3 is CAGGTGNQPQHF. In nucleotides, the CDR3 is TGTGCCGGAGGAACCGGCAATCAGCCCCAGCATTTT. J is TRBJ1-5 and V is TRBV2, with D uncertain. V was shortened by 11 bases and J by 2 bases, with 10 bases between the two germline ends. This CDR3 is built from 12 residues. Germline V gives CDR1 SNHLY, CDR2 FYNNEI.

CDR3 DNA sequence: TGTGCCACCAGCACCAGGGCAGATACGCAGTATTTT. Translating it yields CATSTRADTQYF. The gene calls are TRBV15 and TRBJ2-3, with D possibly TRBD1 on 5 matching bases. The CDR3 runs 12 residues. Trimming removed 4 bases at V and 4 bases at J, with 6 bases between. Germline-derived CDR1 and CDR2 are LNHNV and YYDKDF (reference sequence).

V usage is TRBV6-2 or TRBV6-3 and J usage is TRBJ2-7; 10 bases match TRBD2. Trimming took 5 bases from V and 0 from J; bases not matched to a gene: 13. The CDR3 totals 18 residues. Germline V gene lookup returns CDR1 MNHEY and CDR2 SVGEGT. The CDR3 DNA sequence: TGTGCCAGCAGTGACCGCGGAGCGGGAGGGCGCCCCTCCTACGAGCAGTACTTC. Its translation is CASSDRGAGGRPSYEQYF.

The chain couples TRBV19 to TRBJ2-6; D is possibly TRBD1 (6 bases). With 5 bases removed from V and 0 bases from J, the gap between germline ends came to 14 bases. This CDR3 spans 17 amino acids. CDR1 is LNHDA and CDR2 is SQIVND in the germline V gene (reference sequence). The CDR3 region is CASSSLRGSSGANVLTF. As DNA, the CDR3 is TGTGCCAGTAGTTCATTAAGGGGGAGCTCTGGGGCCAACGTCCTGACTTTC.

The CDR3 sequence is CASSVAGGASYEQYF. In DNA form, the CDR3 reads TGTGCCAGTAGTGTAGCGGGAGGAGCCTCCTACGAGCAGTACTTC. The gene calls are TRBV19 and TRBJ2-7, with 10 bases lining up with TRBD2. This CDR3 region has 15 residues. Germline CDR1 LNHDA, CDR2 SQIVND (reference sequence). The V and J ends lost 5 bases and 0 bases, in that order; junction bases with no gene match: 4. Variable domain in full (rest from reference TRBV19 and TRBJ2-7): DGGITQSPKYLFRKEGQNVTLSCEQNLNHDAMYWYRQDPGQGLRLIYYSQIVNDFQKGDIAEGYSVSREKKESFPLTVTSAQKNPTAFYLCASSVAGGASYEQYFGPGTRLTVT.

V and J are TRBV6-5 and TRBJ1-1, with D unclear. The germline V and J ends were trimmed by 1 base and 4 bases, with 4 bases remaining between them. Germline V gene data show CDR1 as MNHEY and CDR2 as SVGAGI. This CDR3 comprises 12 residues. DNA for the CDR3: TGTGCCAGCAGTTACTTAGGCACTGAAGCTTTCTTT. This translates into CASSYLGTEAFF.

V gene TRBV28 combines with J gene TRBJ1-1; D might be TRBD1 (6 bases). The CDR3 extends over 12 amino acids. Germline V gene lookup returns CDR1 MDHEN and CDR2 SYDVKM. The V end lost 4 bases, the J end lost 4 bases, and 7 bases lay between the germline ends. DNA for the CDR3: TGTGCCAGCAGTTGGGGGCTCACTGAAGCTTTCTTT. This sequence encodes CASSWGLTEAFF.

The chain links TRBV19 to TRBJ1-1, with D uncertain. V lost 1 base and J lost 5, with 8 bases in between. From germline, CDR1 is LNHDA and CDR2 SQIVND (reference sequence). The CDR3 runs 13 residues. The CDR3 sequence: CASSIVLATEAFF. The CDR3 bases are TGTGCCAGTAGTATAGTGCTAGCTACTGAAGCTTTCTTT.

This rearrangement joins TRBV6-5 to TRBJ2-3, with a weak D call TRBD2 (6 bases). Trimming left V 4 bases short and J 4 bases short, with 12 bases between. Germline V gives CDR1 MNHEY, CDR2 SVGAGI. The CDR3 has 14 residues. The chain's CDR3 is CASSSETRPDTQYF. CDR3 nucleotides: TGTGCCAGCAGTTCGGAGACTAGGCCAGATACGCAGTATTTT.

This chain links TRBV28 with TRBJ1-1, with D possibly being TRBD1 (6 bases). V lost 3 bases and J 0 bases, leaving 14 bases between the germline ends. Germline V gene sequence: CDR1 MDHEN, CDR2 SYDVKM. This CDR3 region has 16 residues. Written as DNA, the CDR3 is TGTGCCAGCAGTTTTTTGGGGGGCCGATTGAACACTGAAGCTTTCTTT. Amino acid sequence: CASSFLGGRLNTEAFF.

The chain links TRBV19 to TRBJ2-2; 10 bases fit TRBD2. From germline, CDR1 is LNHDA and CDR2 SQIVND (reference sequence). The CDR3 totals 15 residues. With 7 bases clipped from V and 5 bases from J, the junction kept 7 bases outside the gene matches. The CDR3 DNA follows: TGTGCCAGTACCCTAGCGGGAGTTAGGACCGGGGAGCTGTTTTTT. This encodes CASTLAGVRTGELFF. The full variable domain, completed using reference TRBV19 and TRBJ2-2, is DGGITQSPKYLFRKEGQNVTLSCEQNLNHDAMYWYRQDPGQGLRLIYYSQIVNDFQKGDIAEGYSVSREKKESFPLTVTSAQKNPTAFYLCASTLAGVRTGELFFGEGSRLTVL.

This clone has more than one count but fewer than ten. The chain has TRBV14 and TRBJ2-3; TRBD2 matches at 11 bases. This CDR3 is built from 16 residues. The germline V gene encodes CDR1 SGHDN and CDR2 FVKESK. V lost 4 bases to trimming and J lost 2 bases; unmatched junction nucleotides: 5. The CDR3 is CASSPLAGGITDTQYF. DNA of the CDR3: TGTGCCAGCAGCCCTTTAGCGGGAGGGATCACAGATACGCAGTATTTT.

This chain joins TRBV7-8 and TRBJ1-6; D is perhaps TRBD1 (5 bases). In germline, CDR1 is SGHVS, CDR2 FQNEAQ. CDR3 length equals 13 residues. The V end lost 4 bases, the J end lost 6 bases, and 7 bases lay between the germline ends. Written as DNA, the CDR3 is TGTGCCAGCAGCTCGCAGGGTAATTCACCCCTCCACTTT. Encoded protein: CASSSQGNSPLHF.